These T cell receptor beta chains were read from a single sample in a study of T cells in Graves' hyperthyroidism and ophthalmopathy. TCRdb reprocessed the multiplex PCR reads via MiXCR and lists one record per CDR3 protein. The table shows about 400,000 distinct CDR3 sequences, with 15% to 17% occurring only once. Input material: blood. The source is a woman in her late teens or twenties with Graves' hyperthyroidism. Both conserved end residues are part of each CDR3. A D gene is named only where the DNA matches it firmly. The size entry is marked missing in some rows and otherwise reads once, few, many or a size class.

TRBJ2-5 TRBD2 TRBV2 many CASTGTSGGKETQYF TGTGCCAGCACGGGGACTAGCGGGGGGAAAGAGACCCAGTACTTC
TRBJ2-7 TRBD2 TRBV12-3/TRBV12-4 many CASSQTRGGGYEQYF TGTGCCAGCAGCCAAACCCGCGGGGGGGGCTACGAGCAGTACTTC
TRBJ2-5 . TRBV30 many CAWSDPVGRLRETQYF TGTGCCTGGAGTGACCCTGTCGGGCGGTTACGGGAGACCCAGTACTTC
TRBJ1-5 . TRBV6-1 many CASSVSPLSHQPQHF TGTGCCAGCAGTGTATCCCCTCTTAGCCATCAGCCCCAGCATTTT
TRBJ2-1 TRBD2 TRBV7-2 many CASSRGGWNNEQFF TGTGCCAGCAGCCGGGGGGGCTGGAACAATGAGCAGTTCTTC
TRBJ2-5 . TRBV6-2/TRBV6-3 many CASSYYISQETQYF TGTGCCAGCAGTTACTATATCAGCCAAGAGACCCAGTACTTC
TRBJ2-7 TRBD2 TRBV28 . CASSLPSGSFLYEQYF TGTGCCAGCAGTTTACCTAGCGGGAGCTTTTTGTACGAGCAGTACTTC
TRBJ1-2 . TRBV5-1 few CASSPGEGISGYTF TGCGCCAGCAGCCCGGGGGAGGGAATCTCTGGCTACACCTTC
TRBJ2-3 . TRBV20-1 many CSASVAGRDTQYF TGCAGTGCTAGTGTGGCGGGGCGGGATACGCAGTATTTT
TRBJ1-2 . TRBV10-3 few CAIKPGLNYGYTF TGTGCCATCAAGCCAGGGCTGAACTATGGCTACACCTTC
TRBJ2-5 . TRBV29-1 many CSSGDGQETQYF TGCAGCTCCGGGGATGGTCAAGAGACCCAGTACTTC
TRBJ2-7 . TRBV25-1 many CASSDRSYEQYF TGTGCCAGCAGTGACCGGTCCTACGAGCAGTACTTC
TRBJ2-1 . TRBV12-3/TRBV12-4 many CASSRGIGDEQFF TGTGCCAGCAGCCGAGGGATCGGCGATGAGCAGTTCTTC
TRBJ2-1 . TRBV7-6 . CASGSRGNEQFF TGTGCCAGCGGAAGTAGGGGGAATGAGCAGTTCTTC
TRBJ1-5 . TRBV2 many CASSSNREPNQPQHF TGTGCCAGCAGTTCCAACAGGGAGCCAAATCAGCCCCAGCATTTT
TRBJ1-4 . TRBV7-9 . CALLWGEKLFF TGTGCCTTACTATGGGGTGAAAAACTGTTTTTT
TRBJ1-1 . TRBV19 many CASMRRNTEAFF TGTGCCAGTATGCGGAGGAACACTGAAGCTTTCTTT
TRBJ2-3 . TRBV7-9 many CASSSKGGSVDTQYF TGTGCCAGCAGCTCAAAAGGGGGTTCGGTAGATACGCAGTATTTT
TRBJ1-1 . TRBV11-3 many CASSVGWNTEAFF TGTGCCAGCAGCGTGGGGTGGAACACTGAAGCTTTCTTT
TRBJ2-7 TRBD2 TRBV12-3/TRBV12-4 many CASRPRLAGHYEQYF TGTGCCAGCAGACCCAGACTAGCGGGACATTACGAGCAGTACTTC
TRBJ2-7 . TRBV20-1 many CSALPRGPAYEQYF TGCAGTGCTCTACCCAGGGGCCCGGCCTACGAGCAGTACTTC
TRBJ1-2 TRBD1 TRBV7-2 many CASSPGTGMGYTF TGTGCCAGCAGCCCCGGGACAGGGATGGGCTACACCTTC
TRBJ2-3 TRBD2 TRBV6-1 many CASSLTSGITDTQYF TGTGCCAGCAGTTTAACTAGCGGAATCACAGATACGCAGTATTTT
TRBJ2-7 . TRBV7-2 . CASSSREKGYEQYF TGTGCCAGCAGCTCACGCGAGAAGGGTTACGAGCAGTACTTC
TRBJ2-3 . TRBV19 many CASSPAATRRADTQYF TGTGCCAGTAGCCCGGCGGCAACTAGACGGGCAGATACGCAGTATTTT
TRBJ2-2 . TRBV9 . CASSVATTNTGELFF TGTGCCAGCAGCGTAGCTACGACGAACACCGGGGAGCTGTTTTTT
TRBJ1-1 . TRBV3-1 many CASSPTATEAFF TGTGCCAGCAGCCCGACAGCCACTGAAGCTTTCTTT
TRBJ1-5 . TRBV2 many CASKEESNQPQHF TGTGCCAGCAAGGAGGAAAGCAATCAGCCCCAGCATTTT
TRBJ1-5 . TRBV19 few CASAWGPGSNQPQHF TGTGCCAGTGCTTGGGGACCGGGTAGCAATCAGCCCCAGCATTTT
TRBJ2-5 TRBD2 TRBV5-1 . CASSLEGSGGKETQYF TGCGCCAGCAGCTTGGAAGGTAGCGGGGGCAAAGAGACCCAGTACTTC
TRBJ1-4 . TRBV12-3/TRBV12-4 . CASSYSSLTREKLFF TGTGCCAGCAGTTATTCCTCACTAACAAGGGAAAAACTGTTTTTT
TRBJ2-1 . TRBV5-1 many CASSLAWSPLYNEQFF TGCGCCAGCAGCTTGGCTTGGAGCCCACTTTACAATGAGCAGTTCTTC
TRBJ2-1 TRBD2 TRBV3-1 . CASSQSRGGENEQFF TGTGCCAGCAGCCAGTCGCGGGGGGGTGAGAATGAGCAGTTCTTC
TRBJ2-7 TRBD2 TRBV9 . CASSVGTSGGDYEQYF TGTGCCAGCAGCGTAGGGACTAGCGGGGGCGACTACGAGCAGTACTTC
TRBJ2-1 . TRBV4-1 few CASSRNTGTFYNEQFF TGCGCCAGCAGCCGCAACACAGGGACGTTTTACAATGAGCAGTTCTTC
TRBJ2-5 . TRBV5-1 many CASRQTGWGETQYF TGCGCCAGCAGACAGACAGGTTGGGGGGAGACCCAGTACTTC
TRBJ1-1 TRBD1 TRBV2 many CASRHNRGTGNTEAFF TGTGCCAGCAGACACAACAGGGGGACAGGGAACACTGAAGCTTTCTTT
TRBJ2-7 TRBD1 TRBV9 few CASSNGQGPSYEQYF TGTGCCAGCAGCAACGGACAGGGACCCTCCTACGAGCAGTACTTC
TRBJ2-3 . TRBV7-3 few CASSRDAPTGNTQYF TGTGCCAGCAGTCGGGACGCACCCACGGGGAATACGCAGTATTTT
TRBJ2-7 . TRBV7-2 few CTSSLGPTYEQYF TGTACCAGCAGCTTAGGTCCTACCTACGAGCAGTACTTC
TRBJ2-7 TRBD1 TRBV10-3 many CAISRQGFYEQYF TGTGCCATCAGCCGACAGGGATTTTACGAGCAGTACTTC
TRBJ1-6 . TRBV6-2/TRBV6-3 . CASSYFRPGSYNSPLHF TGTGCCAGCAGTTACTTTCGGCCAGGCTCCTATAATTCACCCCTCCACTTT
TRBJ1-2 . TRBV20-1 many CSADEGGTYGYTF TGCAGTGCTGATGAGGGGGGAACCTATGGCTACACCTTC
TRBJ1-6 . TRBV13 . CASSRGPILPPLHF TGTGCCAGCAGTCGGGGACCAATCCTTCCACCCCTCCACTTT
TRBJ2-3 . TRBV20-1 many CSAAGSTLTNTQYF TGCAGTGCTGCAGGGAGTACCCTCACCAATACGCAGTATTTT
TRBJ2-5 . TRBV4-1 many CASSQDHGRPETQYF TGCGCCAGCAGCCAAGATCACGGCAGACCAGAGACCCAGTACTTC
TRBJ1-6 . TRBV30 . CAWSSGPPGSLHF TGTGCCTGGAGTTCGGGGCCGCCCGGATCCCTCCACTTT
TRBJ2-2 TRBD2 TRBV29-1 many CSVAGTSGGYTGELFF TGCAGCGTTGCCGGGACTAGCGGGGGGTACACCGGGGAGCTGTTTTTT
TRBJ2-2 . TRBV7-2 few CASSLRSVNTGELFF TGTGCCAGCAGCTTACGGAGCGTAAACACCGGGGAGCTGTTTTTT
TRBJ1-5 . TRBV2 many CASQGTRNQPQHF TGTGCCAGTCAGGGGACACGCAATCAGCCCCAGCATTTT
TRBJ1-6 . TRBV18 few CASSPRGLESSYNSPLHF TGTGCCAGCTCACCACGAGGCCTCGAGAGCTCCTATAATTCACCCCTCCACTTT
TRBJ1-1 TRBD1 TRBV5-1 many CASSSGQDPLTFF TGCGCCAGCAGCTCCGGACAGGATCCTTTGACTTTCTTT
TRBJ2-2 TRBD2 TRBV3-1 many CASSQISGSRNTGELFF TGTGCCAGCAGCCAAATCAGCGGGAGCCGGAACACCGGGGAGCTGTTTTTT
TRBJ1-2 TRBD1 TRBV7-3 many CASSSGGSYGYTF TGTGCCAGCAGCTCAGGGGGTTCCTATGGCTACACCTTC